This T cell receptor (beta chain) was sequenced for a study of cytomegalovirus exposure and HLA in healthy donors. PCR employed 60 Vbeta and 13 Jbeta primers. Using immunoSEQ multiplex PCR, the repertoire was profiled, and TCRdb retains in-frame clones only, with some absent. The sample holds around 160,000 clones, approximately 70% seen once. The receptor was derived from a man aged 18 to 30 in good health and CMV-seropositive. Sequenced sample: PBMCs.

The CDR3 coding sequence is TGTGCCAGCAGCTTAGGACTAGCTTCCTACGAGCAGTACGTC. Amino acids: CASSLGLASYEQYV. The V call is TRBV11-2, the J call TRBJ2-7; TRBD2 matches at 7 bases. This CDR3 is 14 amino acids long. Per germline, CDR1 SGHAT and CDR2 FQNNGV. V lost 1 base and J lost 1; bases outside the gene matches: 1.